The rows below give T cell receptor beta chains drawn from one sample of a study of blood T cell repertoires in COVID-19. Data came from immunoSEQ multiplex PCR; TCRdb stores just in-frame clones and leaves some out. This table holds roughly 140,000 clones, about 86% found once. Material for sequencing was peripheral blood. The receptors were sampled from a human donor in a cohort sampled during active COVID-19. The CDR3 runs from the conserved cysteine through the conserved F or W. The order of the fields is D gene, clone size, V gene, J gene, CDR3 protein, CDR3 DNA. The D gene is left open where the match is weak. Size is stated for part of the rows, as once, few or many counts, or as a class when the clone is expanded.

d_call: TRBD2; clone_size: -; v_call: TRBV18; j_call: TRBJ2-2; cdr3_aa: CASSPRYASGGHTGELFF; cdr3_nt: TGTGCCAGCTCACCACGATATGCGTCGGGGGGACACACCGGGGAGCTGTTTTTT
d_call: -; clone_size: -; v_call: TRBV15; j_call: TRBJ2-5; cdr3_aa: CATSREGGQTQYF; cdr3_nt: TGTGCCACCAGCAGAGAGGGGGGACAGACCCAGTACTTC
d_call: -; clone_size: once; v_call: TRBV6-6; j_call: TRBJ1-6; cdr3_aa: CASSMQGPNSPLHF; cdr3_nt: TGTGCCAGCAGTATGCAGGGGCCGAATTCACCCCTCCACTTT
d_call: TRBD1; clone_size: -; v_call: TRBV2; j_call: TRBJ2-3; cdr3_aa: CASSLGTGGADTQYF; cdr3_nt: TGTGCCAGCAGCCTCGGGACAGGGGGGGCAGATACGCAGTATTTT
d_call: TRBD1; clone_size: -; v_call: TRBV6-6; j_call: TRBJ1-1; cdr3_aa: CASSTRGQGLEAFF; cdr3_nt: TGTGCCAGCAGTACCAGGGGACAGGGCCTTGAAGCTTTCTTT
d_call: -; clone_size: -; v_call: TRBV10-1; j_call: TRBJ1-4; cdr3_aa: CASSESSEKLFF; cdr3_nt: TGCGCCAGCAGTGAGTCAAGCGAAAAACTGTTTTTT
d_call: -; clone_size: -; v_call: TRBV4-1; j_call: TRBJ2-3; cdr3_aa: CASSQEYRAADTQYF; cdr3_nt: TGCGCCAGCAGCCAAGAATACAGGGCCGCAGATACGCAGTATTTT
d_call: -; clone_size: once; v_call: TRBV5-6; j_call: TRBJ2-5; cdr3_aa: CASSLSRKTQYF; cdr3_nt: TGTGCCAGCAGCCTCAGCAGGAAGACCCAGTACTTC
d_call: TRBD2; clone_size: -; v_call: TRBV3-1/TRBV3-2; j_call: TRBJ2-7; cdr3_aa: CASSPRLAVHEQYF; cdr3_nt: TGTGCCAGCAGCCCCCGGCTAGCGGTCCACGAGCAGTACTTC
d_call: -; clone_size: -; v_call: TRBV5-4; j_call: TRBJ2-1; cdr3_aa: CASSLAGVNSYNEQFF; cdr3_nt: TGTGCCAGCAGCTTGGCAGGGGTTAACTCCTACAATGAGCAGTTCTTC
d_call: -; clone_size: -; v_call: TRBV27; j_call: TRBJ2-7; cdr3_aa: CASSATGLISYEQYF; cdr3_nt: TGTGCCAGCAGCGCAACAGGGTTAATCTCCTACGAGCAGTACTTC
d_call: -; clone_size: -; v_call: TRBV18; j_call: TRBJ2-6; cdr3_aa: CASSPQRGVVAGANVLTF; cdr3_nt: TGTGCCAGCTCACCACAAAGGGGTGTCGTGGCTGGGGCCAACGTCCTGACTTTC
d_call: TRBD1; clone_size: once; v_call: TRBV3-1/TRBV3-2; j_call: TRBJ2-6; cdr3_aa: CASSHGTEYSGANVLTF; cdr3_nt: TGTGCCAGCAGCCACGGGACAGAATACTCTGGGGCCAACGTCCTGACTTTC
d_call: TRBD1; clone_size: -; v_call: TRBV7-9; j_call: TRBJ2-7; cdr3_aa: CASSLTGAGYEQYF; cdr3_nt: TGTGCCAGCAGCCTGACAGGGGCCGGCTACGAGCAGTACTTC
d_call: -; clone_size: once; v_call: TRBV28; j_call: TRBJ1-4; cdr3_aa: CASSLSGSSGGAGEKLFF; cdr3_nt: TGTGCCAGCAGTTTGAGCGGGAGTTCGGGAGGGGCGGGTGAAAAACTGTTTTTT
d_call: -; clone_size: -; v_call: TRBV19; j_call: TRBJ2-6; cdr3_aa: CASHGPTGANVLTF; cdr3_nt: TGTGCCAGTCATGGGCCTACCGGGGCCAACGTCCTGACTTTC
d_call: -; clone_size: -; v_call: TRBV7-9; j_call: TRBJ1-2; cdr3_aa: CASSLGPGAYGYTF; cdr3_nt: TGTGCCAGCAGCTTAGGTCCAGGGGCCTATGGCTACACCTTC
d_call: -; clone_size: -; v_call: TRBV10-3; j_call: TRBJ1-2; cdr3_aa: CAISTLTVDYGYTF; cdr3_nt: TGTGCCATCAGTACTTTAACCGTAGACTATGGCTACACCTTC
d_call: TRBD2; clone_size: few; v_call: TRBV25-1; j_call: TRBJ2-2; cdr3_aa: CASSELWTSFTGELFF; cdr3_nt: TGTGCCAGCAGTGAATTGTGGACTAGCTTCACCGGGGAGCTGTTTTTT
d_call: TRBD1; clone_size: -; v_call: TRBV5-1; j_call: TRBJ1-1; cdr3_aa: CASSFGQGAERTEAFF; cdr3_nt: TGCGCCAGCAGCTTCGGACAGGGGGCAGAGAGGACTGAAGCTTTCTTT
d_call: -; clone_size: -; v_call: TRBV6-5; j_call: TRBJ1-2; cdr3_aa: CASHKEQGFGYTF; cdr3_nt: TGTGCCAGTCACAAGGAACAGGGTTTTGGCTACACCTTC
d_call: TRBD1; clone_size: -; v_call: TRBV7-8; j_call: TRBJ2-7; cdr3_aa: CASSSWQGAYEQYF; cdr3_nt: TGTGCCAGCAGCTCGTGGCAGGGGGCTTACGAGCAGTACTTC
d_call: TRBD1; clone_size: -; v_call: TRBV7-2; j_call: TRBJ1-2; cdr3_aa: CASRVGTGEGHYGYTF; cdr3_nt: TGTGCCAGCAGAGTAGGGACAGGGGAGGGTCACTATGGCTACACCTTC
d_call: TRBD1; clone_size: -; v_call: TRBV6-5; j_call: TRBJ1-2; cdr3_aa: CATGQGGDGYTF; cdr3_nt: TGTGCCACCGGACAGGGAGGCGATGGCTACACCTTC
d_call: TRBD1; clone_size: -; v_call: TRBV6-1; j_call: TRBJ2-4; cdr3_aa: CASSERGQGSIAKNIQYF; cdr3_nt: TGTGCCAGCAGTGAGAGGGGACAGGGAAGTATAGCCAAAAACATTCAGTACTTC
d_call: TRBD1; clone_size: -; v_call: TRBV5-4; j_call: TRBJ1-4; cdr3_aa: CASSLRDRGGEEKLFF; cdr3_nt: TGTGCCAGCAGCTTGAGGGACAGGGGAGGGGAAGAAAAACTGTTTTTT
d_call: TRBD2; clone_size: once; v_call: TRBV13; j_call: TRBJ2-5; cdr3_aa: CASSVRLAGGRETQYF; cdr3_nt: TGTGCCAGCAGCGTCCGACTAGCGGGGGGGCGAGAGACCCAGTACTTC
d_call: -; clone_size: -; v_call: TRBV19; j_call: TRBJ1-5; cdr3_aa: CASRGLERDSQHF; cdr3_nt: TGTGCCAGCAGGGGCCTCGAACGGGATTCCCAGCATTTT
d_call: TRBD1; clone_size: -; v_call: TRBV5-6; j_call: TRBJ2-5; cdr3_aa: CASSFRNRGTQYF; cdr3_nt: TGTGCCAGCAGCTTTCGGAACAGGGGAACCCAGTACTTC
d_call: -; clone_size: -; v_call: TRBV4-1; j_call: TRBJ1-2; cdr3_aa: CASSEEAGVGGYTF; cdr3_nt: TGCGCCAGCAGCGAAGAGGCGGGGGTGGGCGGCTACACCTTC
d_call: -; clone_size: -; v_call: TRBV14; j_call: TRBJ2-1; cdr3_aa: CASSHRLPRNEQFF; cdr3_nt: TGTGCCAGCAGCCACCGTTTACCGAGGAATGAGCAGTTCTTC
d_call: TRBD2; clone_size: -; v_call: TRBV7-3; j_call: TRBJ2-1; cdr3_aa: CASRLAGGAYNEQFF; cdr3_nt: TGTGCCAGCAGATTAGCGGGGGGCGCTTACAATGAGCAGTTCTTC
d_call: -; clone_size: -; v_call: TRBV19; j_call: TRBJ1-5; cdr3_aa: CASSTEGSRQPQHF; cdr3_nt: TGTGCCAGTAGTACCGAAGGTAGCCGGCAGCCCCAGCATTTT
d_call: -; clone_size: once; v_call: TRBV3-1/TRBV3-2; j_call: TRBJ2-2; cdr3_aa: CASSHQGTAGELFF; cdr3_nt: TGTGCCAGCAGCCATCAGGGGACCGCCGGGGAGCTGTTTTTT
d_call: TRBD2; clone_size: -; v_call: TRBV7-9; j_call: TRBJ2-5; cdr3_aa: CASSTTGGGRGQETQYF; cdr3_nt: TGTGCCAGCAGCACCACCGGGGGGGGGCGTGGGCAAGAGACCCAGTACTTC
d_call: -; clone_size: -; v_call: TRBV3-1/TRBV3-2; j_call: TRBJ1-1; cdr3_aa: CASSQELGDTEAFF; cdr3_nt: TGTGCCAGCAGCCAAGAACTGGGAGACACTGAAGCTTTCTTT
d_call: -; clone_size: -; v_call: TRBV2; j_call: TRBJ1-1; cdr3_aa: CASSKDTNTEAFF; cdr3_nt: TGTGCCAGCAGTAAGGACACGAACACTGAAGCTTTCTTT
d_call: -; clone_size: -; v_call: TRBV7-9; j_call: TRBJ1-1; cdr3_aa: CASSSTDTEAFF; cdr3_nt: TGTGCCAGCAGCTCGACAGACACTGAAGCTTTCTTT
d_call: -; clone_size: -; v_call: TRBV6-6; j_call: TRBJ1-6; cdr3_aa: CASSYRHGGSPLHF; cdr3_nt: TGTGCCAGCAGTTACAGGCACGGAGGATCACCCCTCCACTTT
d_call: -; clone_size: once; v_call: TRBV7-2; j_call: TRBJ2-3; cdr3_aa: CASSQGGDTQYF; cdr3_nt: TGTGCCAGCAGCCAAGGGGGAGATACGCAGTATTTT
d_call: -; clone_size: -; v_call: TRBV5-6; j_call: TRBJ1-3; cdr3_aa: CASSSPGSGNTIYF; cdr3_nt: TGTGCCAGCAGCTCGCCAGGGTCTGGAAACACCATATATTTT
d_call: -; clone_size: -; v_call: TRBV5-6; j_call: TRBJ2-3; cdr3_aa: CASSSLQQTQGTQYF; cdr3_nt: TGTGCCAGCAGCTCATTACAGCAAACTCAGGGTACGCAGTATTTT
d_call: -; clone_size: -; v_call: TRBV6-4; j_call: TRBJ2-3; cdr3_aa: CASSERGEVGDTQYF; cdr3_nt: TGTGCCAGCAGTGAAAGAGGGGAGGTTGGAGATACGCAGTATTTT
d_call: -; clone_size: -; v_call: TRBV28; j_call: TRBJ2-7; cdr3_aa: CASSLTARGWYF; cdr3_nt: TGTGCCAGCAGTTTAACCGCTCGGGGTTGGTACTTC
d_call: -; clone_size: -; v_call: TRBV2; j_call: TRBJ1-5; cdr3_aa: CASMGEANQPQHF; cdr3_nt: TGTGCCAGCATGGGGGAGGCCAATCAGCCCCAGCATTTT
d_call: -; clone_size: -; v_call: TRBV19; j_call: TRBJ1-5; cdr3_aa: CASSTRTAAGSQPQHF; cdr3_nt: TGTGCCAGTAGTACCCGGACAGCCGCTGGGAGTCAGCCCCAGCATTTT